The text below deals with one T cell receptor beta chain. As handled by the study authors: Counts of nucleated cells, estimated from reference gene primer amplification, were obtained. Sequencing was performed with immunoSEQ multiplex PCR; in TCRdb, only in-frame clones are kept and a portion is missing. V, J and clone size are those of that table, while D and trimming were read from the DNA. This repertoire shows 150,000 to 200,000 clones, around 80% found once; its top ten account for approximately 12%. The sample belongs to a study of blood T cell repertoires in COVID-19. Study-wide background: PBMCs, B-cell-depleted T cells, or T cells were the source of the cDNA or gDNA that made up the material.

The CDR3 is made up of 13 amino acids. The V end was cut by 4 bases, the J end by 2 bases, with 6 bases between. The chain uses TRBV12-3 or TRBV12-4 and TRBJ1-5, with TRBD1 as a possible D gene (6 bases). This sequence was found in a woman aged 60-75 years who had recovered from COVID-19. Source material: PBMCs or T cells enriched from blood (not recorded which). The CDR3 sequence: CASSSGGNQPQHF. The CDR3 bases are TGTGCCAGCAGTTCAGGGGGCAATCAGCCCCAGCATTTT.